This T cell receptor beta chain stems from a study of CD8 T cell repertoires and HIV-1 epitope variants. Study context: T cells were stimulated with Twenty-five Gag and Nef peptides separately. Tested: three Gag epitope families, Nef HW9 and YT9.

The method was immunoSEQ multiplex PCR; TCRdb's version includes in-frame clones alone and lacks a portion of them. Found here are about 3,500 clones, 65% to 80% of them singletons; the top ten hold roughly 41%. Germline V CDR1 and CDR2: MDHEN, SYDVKM. J gave up 7 bases and V 6 bases, and 9 bases lay outside the gene matches. This CDR3 region has 15 residues. About this clone: The antigen remains unidentified.

Study results and limitations: The assay identified only TCR beta chains of antigen-proliferating T cells. No clonotypes responded to the TAALDMSHF plasma variant; roughly 5 recognized KF9, one HW9.

The clonotype originates from a male donor with HIV. Sequenced: cultured CD8+ T cells derived from PBMCs. This chain links TRBV28 with TRBJ2-1; 10 bases align to TRBD2. This CDR3 reads CASRLTSGIGNEQFF. In nucleotides, the CDR3 is TGTGCCAGCAGACTTACTAGCGGGATTGGTAATGAGCAGTTCTTC.